The present TCR beta chain was sequenced within a study of blood T cell repertoires in COVID-19. Study-level information: PBMCs, B-cell-depleted T cells, or T cells were the source of the cDNA or gDNA that made up the material.

Original methodology: Amplified reference gene primers provided the basis for estimating nucleated cell counts. This table comes from immunoSEQ multiplex PCR, and its TCRdb copy is limited to in-frame clones, with some not included. Clonal size and the V and J genes are those of that table, whereas D and trimming came from the DNA. The sample lists almost 250,000 clones, 80% to 90% occurring once. The sequence derives from a woman in her twenties or thirties who had recovered from COVID-19. The sequencing input was PBMCs or T cells enriched from blood (not recorded which).

CDR3 amino acids: CASSLGRTSGRIYNEQFF. In DNA form, the CDR3 reads TGCGCCAGCAGCTTGGGGAGGACTAGCGGCCGCATATACAATGAGCAGTTCTTC. The V call is TRBV5-1, the J call TRBJ2-1, with 10 bases lining up with TRBD2. CDR1 is SGHRS and CDR2 is YFSETQ in the germline V gene. The CDR3 has 18 residues. V was pared by 0 bases and J by 4 bases, with 10 bases of the junction left unmatched.